The 22 T cell receptor beta chains below were found in one sample sequenced in a study of early T cells in non-severe SARS-CoV-2 infection. TCRdb re-derived calls from the 5' RACE reads in MiXCR, one entry per CDR3 protein. The sample has more than 65,000 distinct CDR3 sequences; around 14% are singletons. Sequencing was carried out using whole blood. The receptors originated from an adult who was a healthcare worker with PCR-confirmed SARS-CoV-2 infection or an uninfected control (not recorded which).

This clonotype was detected ten times or more. The chain combines TRBV5-1 with TRBJ1-5, with 7 nucleotides matching TRBD1. Germline V gene lookup returns CDR1 SGHRS and CDR2 YFSETQ. The CDR3 is made up of 13 amino acids. With V trimmed by 4 bases and J by 7 bases, 5 bases remained unmatched. The CDR3 region is CASSPEGAQPQHF. The DNA for the CDR3 is TGCGCCAGCAGCCCGGAGGGGGCCCAGCCCCAGCATTTT.

This clonotype was detected many times. The V and J genes are TRBV3-1 and TRBJ2-7; D is possibly TRBD1 or TRBD2 (7 bases each). There are 14 residues in the CDR3. The germline CDR1 and CDR2 sequences are LGHDT and YNNKEL (reference sequence). Deletions cut 0 bases from V and 9 bases from J, with 15 bases between. This CDR3 reads CASSQDGRGGVQYF. The CDR3 region has the DNA TGTGCCAGCAGCCAAGATGGCAGGGGGGGCGTGCAGTACTTC.

The rearrangement uses TRBV7-2 and TRBJ2-7; tentatively, D is TRBD1 (5 bases). This CDR3 is 13 amino acids long. Trimming pared 4 bases from V and 0 bases from J, leaving 7 bases between. Germline-derived CDR1 and CDR2 are SGHTA and FQGNSA. The CDR3 nucleotides read TGTGCCAGCAGCTACAGGAACTCCTACGAGCAGTACTTC. This sequence encodes CASSYRNSYEQYF.

There are a few counts of this clonotype. The chain has TRBV27 and TRBJ2-1, with a possible D match to TRBD2 (5 bases). This CDR3 is 14 amino acids long. The germline V gene has CDR1 MNHEY and CDR2 SMNVEV (reference sequence). V was trimmed by 5 bases and J by 6 bases, leaving 14 bases between them. CDR3 loop: CASSKSSRGNEQFF. CDR3 nucleotide sequence: TGTGCCAGCAGTAAGTCAAGCCGGGGCAATGAGCAGTTCTTC.

This clonotype was detected many times. V usage is TRBV20-1 and J usage is TRBJ2-3; 11 positions match TRBD2. In germline, CDR1 is DFQATT, CDR2 SNEGSKA (reference sequence). The CDR3 extends over 14 amino acids. Losses at the gene ends were 6 bases for V and 1 base for J; bases not matched to a gene: 3. CDR3 sequence: CSAYSGGGTDTQYF. CDR3 bases: TGCAGTGCCTATAGCGGGGGGGGCACAGATACGCAGTATTTT.

This chain joins TRBV10-3 and TRBJ2-1, with TRBD2 matching over 12 bases. CDR1 ENHRY and CDR2 SYGVKD come from the germline V gene. The CDR3 spans 17 residues. V shed 10 bases, J shed 0 bases, and the junction held 10 bases outside the gene matches. The CDR3 DNA reads TGTGCCACTTCTAGCGGGAGGGCCGTAAGCTCCTACAATGAGCAGTTCTTC. Protein product: CATSSGRAVSSYNEQFF.

This clonotype occurred many times. The J gene is TRBJ2-4, the V gene TRBV7-9; D is uncertain. Germline values: CDR1 SEHNR, CDR2 FQNEAQ (reference sequence). V was shortened by 5 bases and J by 7 bases, with 15 bases between the two germline ends. The CDR3 is 14 amino acids. CDR3: CASSLGPVANIQYF. The CDR3 nucleotides are TGTGCCAGCAGCCTTGGACCAGTTGCCAACATTCAGTACTTC.

This clonotype appeared many times. The V call is TRBV19, the J call TRBJ1-6; 7 bases match TRBD1. Germline trimming cut 6 bases from V and 7 bases from J; bases unmatched to any gene: 6. The CDR3 is made up of 14 amino acids. Germline-derived CDR1 and CDR2 are LNHDA and SQIVND (reference sequence). The CDR3 reads CASSPGTVNSPLHF. The CDR3 DNA follows: TGTGCCAGTAGCCCCGGGACAGTAAATTCACCCCTCCACTTT.

To note about this clonotype: A read error is possible here, since a much larger clone lies one base away. The chain is built from TRBV9 and TRBJ1-2; D is unclear. The CDR3 totals 14 residues. Between the trimmed V and J ends, which lost 0 bases and 6 bases, there was a span of 12 bases. Germline-derived CDR1 and CDR2 are SGDLS and YYNGEE. CDR3 nucleotide sequence: TGTGCCAGCAGCGTAGCTTTAGGGCGCAATGGCTACACCTTC. It encodes CASSVALGRNGYTF.

This clonotype was picked up many times. V and J are TRBV6-5 and TRBJ1-1; D uncertain. The CDR3 has 16 residues. From germline, CDR1 is MNHEY and CDR2 SVGAGI. V was cut by 0 bases and J by 0 bases, with 11 bases left in between. CDR3 in DNA: TGTGCCAGCAGTTACTCGAGGGAAAAGTTGAACACTGAAGCTTTCTTT. The encoded protein is CASSYSREKLNTEAFF.

This chain uses TRBV6-5 with TRBJ2-6; 12 bases match TRBD1. This CDR3 contains 17 residues. V was pared by 5 bases and J by 2 bases, with 4 bases of the junction left unmatched. Germline-derived CDR1 and CDR2 are MNHEY and SVGAGI. The CDR3 nucleotides read TGTGCCAGCAGTCGAGGGACAGGGGGCGCTGGGGCCAACGTCCTGACTTTC. This codes for CASSRGTGGAGANVLTF.

This chain connects TRBV6-6 to TRBJ2-3, with TRBD2 as a possible D gene (5 bases). The CDR3 is made up of 17 amino acids. V shed 5 bases and J shed 4 bases, with 22 bases lying between them. Germline V gene sequence: CDR1 MNHNY, CDR2 SVGAGI (reference sequence). The CDR3 spells CASSTHELGSGADTQYF. Here the CDR3 DNA reads TGTGCCAGCAGTACCCACGAGCTAGGGAGTGGCGCAGATACGCAGTATTTT.

This clonotype was seen ten or more times. The chain uses TRBV7-2 and TRBJ2-7; a possible D gene is TRBD2 (5 bases). Trimming took 0 bases from V and 4 from J, leaving 13 bases between them. The CDR3 is 15 residues long. Germline V lookup: CDR1 SGHTA, CDR2 FQGNSA. CDR3 nucleotide sequence: TGTGCCAGCAGCTTAGCCCCCGCGCCGGGGTACGAGCAGTACTTC. Its translation: CASSLAPAPGYEQYF.

The table lists this clonotype with many counts. The chain couples TRBV5-1 to TRBJ2-2; D gene uncertain. Trimming shortened V by 0 bases and J by 3 bases, and 9 bases separated the two germline ends. Germline V gives CDR1 SGHRS, CDR2 YFSETQ. The CDR3 totals 15 residues. The CDR3 DNA sequence: TGCGCCAGCAGCTTGGAAACGGTAGACACCGGGGAGCTGTTTTTT. Its translation: CASSLETVDTGELFF.

This clonotype was detected only a few times. The chain is built from TRBV9 and TRBJ2-5; D unclear. Germline CDR1 is SGDLS and CDR2 is YYNGEE. CDR3 size: 15 residues. Trimming took 2 bases from V and 6 from J, leaving 17 bases between them. The CDR3 region has the DNA TGTGCCAGCAGCGTTCTTGGATCGGGCGGCCAGACCCAGTACTTC. Encoded protein: CASSVLGSGGQTQYF.

V and J are TRBV11-1 and TRBJ1-2; the D is unclear. This CDR3 comprises 13 residues. Trimming cost V 3 bases and J 5 bases, with 10 bases left between them. CDR1 is SGHAT and CDR2 is FQDESV in the germline V gene (reference sequence). The CDR3 DNA reads as TGTGCCAGCAGCTTTAGTCCGACATATGGCTACACCTTC. It yields the protein CASSFSPTYGYTF. The complete variable domain, with remaining parts taken from reference TRBV11-1 and TRBJ1-2, reads EAEVAQSPRYKITEKSQAVAFWCDPISGHATLYWYRQILGQGPELLVQFQDESVVDDSQLPKDRFSAERLKGVDSTLKIQPAELGDSAMYLCASSFSPTYGYTFGSGTRLTVV.

This rearrangement joins TRBV12-3 or TRBV12-4 to TRBJ1-6; D uncertain. The CDR3 loop spans 16 amino acids. V was cut by 0 bases and J by 10 bases, with 16 bases left in between. The CDR3 sequence is CASSLAITELGSPLHF. CDR3 nucleotides: TGTGCCAGCAGTTTAGCGATAACAGAACTTGGGTCACCCCTCCACTTT.

This clonotype came up a few times. This chain uses TRBV7-2 with TRBJ2-7, with D possibly matching TRBD1 (6 bases). The germline V gene has CDR1 SGHTA and CDR2 FQGNSA. The CDR3 sequence is 11 residues long. V gave up 4 bases and J gave up 5 bases, with 6 bases separating them. The CDR3 region has the DNA TGTGCCAGCAGCTACAGGGACGAGCAGTACTTC. Amino acid sequence: CASSYRDEQYF.

At least ten counts were recorded for this clonotype. The genes are TRBV20-1 and TRBJ2-4, with 12 bases that match TRBD2. J lost 5 bases, V lost 2 bases, and 22 bases had no gene match. The CDR3 is 21 residues long. From germline, CDR1 is DFQATT and CDR2 SNEGSKA (reference sequence). For the CDR3, the DNA is TGCAGTGCTAGATCCTTGAGACAGGGATCGAGACTAGCGGGAGTCCAAAACATTCAGTACTTC. It translates to CSARSLRQGSRLAGVQNIQYF.

At least ten counts were recorded for this clonotype. This chain uses TRBV7-6 with TRBJ2-1; possible D gene TRBD1, 5 bases. V was pared by 5 bases and J by 6 bases, with 11 bases between. The CDR3 consists of 13 residues. Germline lookup yields CDR1 SGHVS and CDR2 FNYEAQ. For the CDR3, the DNA is TGTGCCAGCAGCCGAAGGGGCCCCAATGAGCAGTTCTTC. This encodes CASSRRGPNEQFF.

This clonotype appeared a few times. The rearrangement uses TRBV30 and TRBJ2-5, with TRBD2 matching 8 bases. Per germline, CDR1 GTSNPN and CDR2 SVGIG (reference sequence). After removal of 3 bases from V and 3 bases from J, the junction contained 3 bases not matched to a gene. The CDR3 runs 13 residues. This CDR3 is CAWRGAGEETQYF. CDR3 coding DNA: TGTGCCTGGAGAGGAGCGGGGGAAGAGACCCAGTACTTC.

J is TRBJ2-7 and V is TRBV20-1; D not certain. V was pared by 3 bases and J by 2 bases, with 5 bases between. Germline V gene data show CDR1 as DFQATT and CDR2 as SNEGSKA (reference sequence). This CDR3 has 11 residues. This CDR3 is CSASGPYEQYF. As DNA, the CDR3 is TGCAGTGCTAGCGGGCCCTACGAGCAGTACTTC.